A selection of T cell receptor beta chains follows, all from one sample in a study of cytomegalovirus exposure and HLA in healthy donors. Clones were read by immunoSEQ multiplex PCR, and TCRdb kept only the in-frame ones, dropping some. The table records around 170,000 clones, just over 75% of them present only once. The sequenced sample was PBMCs. These TCRs come from a young man in good health and CMV-seronegative. Both conserved end residues are part of each CDR3. The D gene is left open where the match is weak. Expanded clones get a size class; other rows say once, few or many, or leave the size out.

j_gene: TRBJ1-3
abundance: .
v_gene: TRBV4-1
d_gene: .
CDR3nt: TGCGCCAGCAGCCCGAGACAGGACGGCGGGGGGCTTACTGGAAACACCATATATTTT
CDR3aa: CASSPRQDGGGLTGNTIYF

j_gene: TRBJ2-5
abundance: .
v_gene: TRBV2
d_gene: TRBD2
CDR3nt: TGTGCCAGCAGTGAACTGGCTAGCGGGGGGCCGTACCAAGAGACCCAGTACTTC
CDR3aa: CASSELASGGPYQETQYF

j_gene: TRBJ2-5
abundance: .
v_gene: TRBV30
d_gene: .
CDR3nt: TGTGCCTGGAGTGTCCCCCCCGGCCAAGAGACCCAGTACTTC
CDR3aa: CAWSVPPGQETQYF

j_gene: TRBJ1-1
abundance: .
v_gene: TRBV18
d_gene: .
CDR3nt: TGTGCCAGCTCACCACCTGTAAACACTGAAGCTTTCTTT
CDR3aa: CASSPPVNTEAFF

j_gene: TRBJ1-1
abundance: once
v_gene: TRBV5-5
d_gene: TRBD1
CDR3nt: TGTGCCAGCAGCCATACAGGGGCGTATACTGAAGCTTTCTTT
CDR3aa: CASSHTGAYTEAFF

j_gene: TRBJ2-1
abundance: .
v_gene: TRBV19
d_gene: TRBD2
CDR3nt: TGTGCCAGTAGTATCGGGACTAGCTCCTACAATGAGCAGTTCTTC
CDR3aa: CASSIGTSSYNEQFF

j_gene: TRBJ2-3
abundance: .
v_gene: TRBV5-1
d_gene: TRBD2
CDR3nt: TGCGCCAGCAGCATCGGGGGGTCCACAGATACGCAGTATTTT
CDR3aa: CASSIGGSTDTQYF

j_gene: TRBJ2-7
abundance: .
v_gene: TRBV5-6
d_gene: TRBD2
CDR3nt: TGTGCCAGCAGCAGCGGGACCGCACAGTACTTC
CDR3aa: CASSSGTAQYF

j_gene: TRBJ2-1
abundance: .
v_gene: TRBV4-3
d_gene: .
CDR3nt: TGCGCCAGCAGCACGACAGGAACTCACAATGAGCAGTTCTTC
CDR3aa: CASSTTGTHNEQFF

j_gene: TRBJ2-7
abundance: .
v_gene: TRBV6-6
d_gene: TRBD1
CDR3nt: TGTGCCAGCAGTTACTCCAGGGGGTACGAGCAGTACTTC
CDR3aa: CASSYSRGYEQYF

j_gene: TRBJ2-3
abundance: .
v_gene: TRBV20-1
d_gene: .
CDR3nt: TGCAGTGCCATGACAGCAGATACGCAGTATTTT
CDR3aa: CSAMTADTQYF

j_gene: TRBJ1-2
abundance: .
v_gene: TRBV6-6
d_gene: TRBD1
CDR3nt: TGTGCCATCCTCCGCCGGGGACAGGGGAACTATGGCTACACCTTC
CDR3aa: CAILRRGQGNYGYTF

j_gene: TRBJ1-1
abundance: .
v_gene: TRBV6-5
d_gene: .
CDR3nt: TGTGCCAGCAGTTACGATGGCAGGGAAGGCACTGAAGCTTTCTTT
CDR3aa: CASSYDGREGTEAFF

j_gene: TRBJ2-7
abundance: few
v_gene: TRBV4-2
d_gene: TRBD1
CDR3nt: TGTGCCAGCAGCCAGAAACAGGGGAACGAGCAGTACTTC
CDR3aa: CASSQKQGNEQYF

j_gene: TRBJ2-1
abundance: .
v_gene: TRBV11-2
d_gene: TRBD2
CDR3nt: TGTGCCAGCAGCCTGGGACTAGAAGGGTGGTATGAGCAGTTCTTC
CDR3aa: CASSLGLEGWYEQFF

j_gene: TRBJ2-5
abundance: few
v_gene: TRBV11-3
d_gene: TRBD2
CDR3nt: TGTGCCAGCAGCTTCACTAGCGGGGGGGCCCGGGAGACCCAGTACTTC
CDR3aa: CASSFTSGGARETQYF